Below are 9 T cell receptor beta chains sequenced from a single sample in a study of PD-L1 blockade in urothelial cancer. Time point of the sample: pretreatment peripheral blood. Produced via immunoSEQ multiplex PCR; TCRdb's table is partial and in-frame only. The data show around 130,000 clones, roughly 80% seen once. The sequences come from PBMCs, collected around atezolizumab (anti-PD-L1) treatment. These receptors originate from a middle-aged man with urothelial cancer.

The chain is built from TRBV19 and TRBJ2-7, with 7 positions matching TRBD2. Germline CDR1 LNHDA, CDR2 SQIVND (reference sequence). After removal of 4 bases from V and 0 bases from J, the junction contained 9 bases not matched to a gene. The CDR3 sequence is 16 residues long. The CDR3 reads CASSTRRRGSSYEQYF. Written as DNA, the CDR3 is TGTGCCAGTAGTACCCGGCGGCGCGGGAGCTCCTACGAGCAGTACTTC.

This clone was counted a single time. The rearrangement joins TRBV7-3 to TRBJ2-5; D might be TRBD2 (6 bases). V lost 4 bases, J lost 5 bases, and 11 bases lay in between. The CDR3 is made up of 13 amino acids. The germline gives CDR1 SGHTA, CDR2 FQGTGA. This CDR3 is CASSSSGGETQYF. The CDR3 nucleotides are TGTGCCAGCAGCTCGTCCGGGGGTGAGACCCAGTACTTC.

CDR3 coding DNA: TGTGCCATCAGTGACCCCGACAGGGTTTGGTATGGCTACACCTTC. This sequence encodes CAISDPDRVWYGYTF. The chain carries TRBV10-3 and TRBJ1-2; TRBD1 agrees at 7 bases. CDR3 length equals 15 residues. V lost 3 bases, J lost 5 bases, and 9 bases stayed unmatched. From germline, CDR1 is ENHRY and CDR2 SYGVKD.

This chain links TRBV13 with TRBJ2-3, with 9 bases aligning to TRBD2. Trimming cost V 4 bases and J 1 base; bases outside gene matches: 12. The V gene's germline CDR1 is PRHDT and CDR2 FYEKMQ (reference sequence). The CDR3 contains 18 residues. In DNA form, the CDR3 reads TGTGCCAGCAGCTCGTTAGCGGGAGCGAAGGTGGGCACAGATACGCAGTATTTT. Its translation is CASSSLAGAKVGTDTQYF.

The rearrangement links TRBV15 to TRBJ1-2; 7 bases are a match to TRBD1. The CDR3 runs to 14 residues. Germline V gives CDR1 LNHNV, CDR2 YYDKDF (reference sequence). V trimming: 3 bases; J trimming: 6 bases; junction bases outside the gene matches: 7. CDR3 residues: CATSREGGSDGYTF. CDR3 DNA sequence: TGTGCCACCAGCAGGGAAGGGGGCTCGGATGGCTACACCTTC.

The rearrangement links TRBV18 to TRBJ2-2, with D possibly being TRBD2 (5 bases). Germline V gene data show CDR1 as KGHSH and CDR2 as LQKENI. The CDR3 totals 14 residues. Trimming removed 6 bases from V and 1 base from J, with 9 bases in between. The CDR3 sequence is CASSPSGNTGELFF. The CDR3 DNA reads TGTGCCAGCTCCCCGAGCGGGAACACCGGGGAGCTGTTTTTT.

This rearrangement joins TRBV15 to TRBJ1-1; tentative D call: TRBD1 (5 bases). V lost 0 bases and J 1 base, leaving 9 bases between the germline ends. Germline lookup yields CDR1 LNHNV and CDR2 YYDKDF (reference sequence). This CDR3 has 15 residues. In nucleotides, the CDR3 is TGTGCCACCAGCAGAGAGGGGGGAGGGAACACTGAAGCTTTCTTT. It translates to CATSREGGGNTEAFF.

This clone was detected once. The chain has TRBV7-8 and TRBJ1-6; maybe TRBD1 (5 bases). The germline V gene has CDR1 SGHVS and CDR2 FQNEAQ. CDR3 length: 16 amino acids. Trimming stripped 1 base from V and 8 bases from J, with 15 bases between. This chain's CDR3 is CASSLGGPLNDSPLHF. The CDR3 DNA is TGTGCCAGCAGCTTAGGGGGCCCCTTAAATGATTCACCCCTCCACTTT.

This sequence joins TRBV6-1 and TRBJ1-4; D is ambiguous. Germline V lookup: CDR1 MNHNS, CDR2 SASEGT. V lost 6 bases, J lost 0 bases, and 8 bases lay in between. The CDR3 has 14 residues. The DNA for the CDR3 is TGTGCCAGCAGCCCGACACCAACTAATGAAAAACTGTTTTTT. It codes for CASSPTPTNEKLFF.